Shown below are 24 T cell receptor beta chains from a single sample sequenced in a study of identical twins (dated by TCRdb to 2016 to 2017). Library method: 5' RACE. Sequenced on an Illumina HiSeq 2000. TCRdb reworked the public reads: Q25 trimming with fastp, MiXCR clone assembly, productive beta chains retained. Each record represents a unique CDR3 protein, reported with the most common genes and DNA among its rows. The sample table lists fewer than 650,000 distinct CDR3 sequences, more than 9% of them with a count of one. Around 3.2% of the sample is held by the ten biggest clonotypes. These data also formed part of another study, on yellow fever vaccine responses in identical twins.

Sequencing input: PBMCs. These receptor sequences come from a woman between 18 and 29 years old in good health.

This clonotype showed up many times. The rearrangement links TRBV10-3 to TRBJ1-1; D is undetermined. The germline CDR1 and CDR2 sequences are ENHRY and SYGVKD. This CDR3 spans 16 amino acids. V lost 1 base and J 1 base, leaving 13 bases between the germline ends. CDR3 sequence (DNA): TGTGCCATCAGTGAGTTTAAATCCCAGTGGAACACTGAAGCTTTCTTT. Its translation: CAISEFKSQWNTEAFF.

V is TRBV5-6 and J is TRBJ2-3; TRBD2 aligns across 8 bases. This CDR3 contains 18 residues. Germline V gene lookup returns CDR1 SGHDT and CDR2 YYEEEE. With V trimmed by 2 bases and J by 1 base, 12 bases remained unmatched. The CDR3 sequence is CASSFKVLAGGRTDTQYF. The CDR3 DNA reads as TGTGCCAGCAGCTTCAAGGTCCTGGCGGGGGGCCGCACAGATACGCAGTATTTT.

This clonotype was detected a few times. This sequence joins TRBV3-1 and TRBJ2-3, with TRBD1 matching 7 bases. Germline V gene lookup returns CDR1 LGHDT and CDR2 YNNKEL (reference sequence). Germline trimming cut 2 bases from V and 4 bases from J; bases unmatched to any gene: 6. The CDR3 length is 15 residues. This CDR3 reads CASSQRDRSADTQYF. In DNA form, the CDR3 reads TGTGCCAGCAGCCAACGGGACAGAAGCGCAGATACGCAGTATTTT.

This clonotype was recorded many times. The chain combines TRBV11-2 with TRBJ2-1, with a tentative D call TRBD1 (5 bases). Trimming removed 1 base at V and 3 bases at J, with 13 bases between. The CDR3 spans 16 residues. Per germline, CDR1 SGHAT and CDR2 FQNNGV. CDR3 amino acids: CASSLGPGFRYNEQFF. CDR3 DNA sequence: TGTGCCAGCAGCTTAGGCCCAGGGTTCCGCTACAATGAGCAGTTCTTC.

At least ten counts were recorded for this clonotype. The V and J genes are TRBV27 and TRBJ2-3; no clear D gene. CDR1 MNHEY and CDR2 SMNVEV come from the germline V gene (reference sequence). Trimming cost V 7 bases and J 2 bases, with 16 bases left between them. The CDR3 has 15 amino acids. CDR3 DNA: TGTGCCAGCAAAATGATCCTTGCCTTCACAGATACGCAGTATTTT. Protein: CASKMILAFTDTQYF.

This clonotype was seen repeatedly, ten times or more. The CDR3 loop reads CASSFKAVTSTDTQYF. The DNA for the CDR3 is TGTGCCAGCAGCTTCAAAGCGGTTACCAGCACAGATACGCAGTATTTT. J is TRBJ2-3 and V is TRBV7-9; TRBD2 might be the D (5 bases). With 3 bases removed from V and 0 bases from J, the gap between germline ends came to 13 bases. Per the germline V gene, CDR1 is SEHNR and CDR2 is FQNEAQ (reference sequence). The CDR3 consists of 16 residues.

The J gene is TRBJ1-5, the V gene TRBV7-2; 7 bases match TRBD1. With V trimmed by 6 bases and J by 4 bases, 3 bases remained unmatched. Germline V gene sequence: CDR1 SGHTA, CDR2 FQGNSA. CDR3 length: 13 amino acids. CDR3: CASRTGPNQPQHF. The CDR3, as DNA: TGTGCCAGCAGGACAGGGCCAAATCAGCCCCAGCATTTT.

This clonotype was observed at least ten times. The rearrangement uses TRBV29-1 and TRBJ1-1, with D uncertain. Trimming shortened V by 4 bases and J by 4 bases, and 10 bases separated the two germline ends. There are 12 residues in the CDR3. Germline-derived CDR1 and CDR2 are SQVTM and ANQGSEA. CDR3 nucleotide sequence: TGCAGCGTTGTGTGGGGTACCACTGAAGCTTTCTTT. It encodes CSVVWGTTEAFF.

This clonotype was seen many times. V usage is TRBV5-1 and J usage is TRBJ2-1, with 9 nucleotides matching TRBD2. Trimming took 5 bases from V and 7 from J; bases not matched to a gene: 7. Germline V gene sequence: CDR1 SGHRS, CDR2 YFSETQ. CDR3 length: 14 amino acids. The CDR3 nucleotides read TGCGCCAGCAGATCCGGGACTAGCACGAATGAGCAGTTCTTC. The encoded protein is CASRSGTSTNEQFF. The full variable domain, completed using reference TRBV5-1 and TRBJ2-1, is KAGVTQTPRYLIKTRGQQVTLSCSPISGHRSVSWYQQTPGQGLQFLFEYFSETQRNKGNFPGRFSGRQFSNSRSEMNVSTLELGDSALYLCASRSGTSTNEQFFGPGTRLTVL.

This chain links TRBV7-4 with TRBJ1-4; weak D call: TRBD1 (6 bases). Trimming left V 5 bases short and J 0 bases short, with 22 bases between. The CDR3 is 19 residues long. Per the germline V gene, CDR1 is SGHVT and CDR2 is SQSDAQ. CDR3 amino acids: CASSLVVGQGRATNEKLFF. The CDR3 coding sequence is TGTGCCAGCAGCCTAGTAGTCGGGCAGGGGAGGGCAACTAATGAAAAACTGTTTTTT.

In this sample, this clonotype turned up a few times. This chain connects TRBV2 to TRBJ1-5; D gene ambiguous. The germline gives CDR1 SNHLY, CDR2 FYNNEI. Trimming left V 6 bases short and J 4 bases short, with 13 bases between. The CDR3 contains 14 residues. The CDR3 reads CASSVLGINQPQHF. The DNA of the CDR3 is TGTGCCAGCAGCGTGCTGGGGATAAATCAGCCCCAGCATTTT.

This clonotype appeared many times. The V gene is TRBV24-1, the J gene TRBJ2-1; 9 bases align to TRBD2. Germline loops: CDR1 KGHDR, CDR2 SFDVKD. The CDR3 loop spans 16 amino acids. After removal of 3 bases from V and 2 bases from J, the junction contained 4 bases not matched to a gene. CDR3 protein: CATSDPSGNTYNEQFF. CDR3 coding DNA: TGTGCCACCAGTGATCCTAGCGGGAACACCTACAATGAGCAGTTCTTC.

The chain joins TRBV29-1 to TRBJ2-1; 7 nucleotides agree with TRBD1. CDR1 is SQVTM, CDR2 ANQGSEA, per germline. V lost 6 bases and J lost 2; bases outside the gene matches: 10. The CDR3 loop spans 15 amino acids. The DNA for the CDR3 is TGCAGCGTGGCCCCCAGACAGGGCGCCTACAATGAGCAGTTCTTC. Protein product: CSVAPRQGAYNEQFF.

This clonotype was detected many times. The chain uses TRBV12-3 or TRBV12-4 and TRBJ2-5; D uncertain. The CDR3 covers 12 residues. Trimming pared 4 bases from V and 9 bases from J, leaving 12 bases between. The CDR3 DNA follows: TGTGCCAGCAGTTCTAACCCAGTGGCCCAGTACTTC. It codes for CASSSNPVAQYF.

Many counts were recorded for this clonotype. The rearrangement joins TRBV27 to TRBJ2-7, with 8 bases fitting TRBD1. This CDR3 has 13 residues. Germline CDR1 MNHEY, CDR2 SMNVEV (reference sequence). The ends lost 3 bases at V and 7 bases at J; junction bases unmatched: 5. For the CDR3, the DNA is TGTGCCAGCAGTTTGGACAGGGCAGGGGAGCAGTACTTC. As protein: CASSLDRAGEQYF.

This clonotype has ten or more counts. The V call is TRBV20-1, the J call TRBJ2-7, with TRBD2 matching 11 bases. The CDR3 runs to 14 residues. Looked up from germline, CDR1 is DFQATT and CDR2 is SNEGSKA (reference sequence). J lost 4 bases, V lost 5 bases, and 7 bases had no gene match. The CDR3 protein is CSASGTSGKYEQYF. CDR3 DNA: TGCAGTGCTTCCGGGACTAGCGGAAAGTACGAGCAGTACTTC.

The chain has TRBV24-1 and TRBJ2-1, with TRBD2 matching over 11 bases. The V gene end was trimmed by 5 bases and the J gene end by 5 bases; junction bases not matched to a gene: 4. The germline V gene encodes CDR1 KGHDR and CDR2 SFDVKD. CDR3 size: 15 residues. The CDR3 is CATSVTSGINNEQFF. The CDR3 DNA sequence: TGTGCCACCAGTGTGACTAGCGGGATTAACAATGAGCAGTTCTTC.

With regard to this clonotype: With a much larger clone just one base away, this may be a read error. The rearrangement uses TRBV20-1 and TRBJ2-3; 7 bases map to TRBD2. The ends lost 0 bases at V and 2 bases at J; junction bases unmatched: 8. The CDR3 length is 16 residues. Germline V CDR1 and CDR2: DFQATT, SNEGSKA (reference sequence). CDR3 amino acids: CSARDTLRETTDTQYF. CDR3 in DNA: TGCAGTGCTAGAGACACCTTGCGGGAGACCACAGATACGCAGTATTTT.

The rearrangement uses TRBV3-1 and TRBJ2-1, with 9 bases aligning to TRBD1. The CDR3 runs to 17 residues. J was trimmed by 7 bases and V by 5 bases; bases with no gene match: 15. From germline, CDR1 is LGHDT and CDR2 YNNKEL (reference sequence). For the CDR3, the DNA is TGTGCCAGCAGCGTTACCGGGACAGGGATTTTATCGAATGAGCAGTTCTTC. Encoded protein: CASSVTGTGILSNEQFF.

This clonotype was seen a handful of times. The chain combines TRBV20-1 with TRBJ2-7, with D tentatively TRBD2 (6 bases). CDR1 and CDR2 from the germline V gene are DFQATT and SNEGSKA (reference sequence). V lost 3 bases to trimming and J lost 0 bases, with 9 bases between them. This CDR3 spans 13 amino acids. The CDR3 sequence is CSARGDSSYEQYF. As DNA, the CDR3 is TGCAGTGCTAGGGGGGACTCCTCCTACGAGCAGTACTTC.

This clonotype appeared a few times. This chain links TRBV19 with TRBJ2-2; TRBD2 matches at 13 bases. J lost 6 bases, V lost 8 bases, and 6 bases had no gene match. The CDR3 has 15 amino acids. Germline V CDR1 and CDR2: LNHDA, SQIVND (reference sequence). The CDR3 sequence: CASFRLAGGAGELFF. The CDR3 DNA reads TGTGCCAGTTTCCGACTAGCGGGGGGAGCCGGGGAGCTGTTTTTT.

The table lists this clonotype with many counts. The chain has TRBV5-1 and TRBJ2-3, with a tentative D call TRBD1 (5 bases). The CDR3 contains 16 residues. Trimming removed 0 bases from V and 2 bases from J, with 13 bases in between. CDR1 and CDR2 from the germline V gene are SGHRS and YFSETQ. The CDR3 coding sequence is TGCGCCAGCAGCTTGGCAGGGATTGCCTACACAGATACGCAGTATTTT. Translating it yields CASSLAGIAYTDTQYF.

This clonotype was seen more than once but under ten times. The V gene is TRBV24-1, the J gene TRBJ1-2; 7 bases map to TRBD1. The CDR3 sequence is 17 residues long. The junction had 14 bases not matched to a gene; V was cut back by 4 bases and J by 4 bases. The V gene's germline CDR1 is KGHDR and CDR2 SFDVKD. CDR3 nucleotides: TGTGCCACCAGTGACCCTACTCCCGGGACAGACCTCTATGGCTACACCTTC. It codes for CATSDPTPGTDLYGYTF.

Many counts were recorded for this clonotype. CDR3 loop: CASSYARGNTEAFF. For the CDR3, the DNA is TGTGCCAGCAGTTACGCGAGAGGGAACACTGAAGCTTTCTTT. This chain connects TRBV6-2 or TRBV6-3 to TRBJ1-1; no reliable D call. Germline V lookup: CDR1 MNHEY, CDR2 SVGEGT. V was cut by 2 bases and J by 1 base, with 8 bases left in between. This CDR3 spans 14 amino acids.